This T cell receptor beta chain derives from a study of blood T cells in healthy people across ages. The study, taken as a whole, reports: Estimated diversity, derived from one million T cells, was regarded as an underestimate.

Concerning this clonotype: Its antigen is still unknown.

CDR3 size: 14 residues. V lost 5 bases, J lost 9 bases, and 17 bases lay in between. Germline loops: CDR1 SGHTA, CDR2 FQGTGA. Using a J-beta primer mix together with a sample-barcoded 5' primer, a second PCR was run for roughly 7 to 12 cycles. The authors tagged each cDNA molecule using a template-switch adaptor with 12 random nucleotides. TCRdb reprocessed the 5' RACE reads with MiXCR, giving one entry per CDR3 protein. This table holds approximately 780,000 distinct CDR3 sequences, more than 25% found once. These sequences were also reported in another study, on T cells of mothers and their children. Per that paper: Reads obtained per mother exceeded 8 million TCR beta CDR3 reads, with roughly 3.3 million obtained per child.

The sample was blood. This chain links TRBV7-3 with TRBJ2-1; D not certain. The source is a boy younger than 18 in good health. Written as DNA, the CDR3 is TGTGCCAGCAGCCCAGCCCTAAGTCACACTGAGCAGTTCTTC. It yields the protein CASSPALSHTEQFF.